Presented here are 18 T cell receptor beta chains from one specimen sequenced in a study of cytotoxic CD8 clonotypes in ibrutinib-treated CLL. The protocol was immunoSEQ multiplex PCR, while the TCRdb copy is restricted to in-frame clones and leaves out a portion. The table lists some 300,000 clones, almost 80% of them singletons. The sample consisted of PBMCs, taken before ibrutinib treatment. The source of these receptors is a human donor with chronic lymphocytic leukemia.

This clone was seen only once. The chain links TRBV25-1 to TRBJ1-2, with no clear D. The CDR3 runs 15 residues. From germline, CDR1 is MGHDK and CDR2 SYGVNS. Trimming took 2 bases from V and 4 from J, leaving 14 bases between them. The CDR3 sequence: CASSEGFGVSYGYTF. CDR3 coding DNA: TGTGCCAGCAGTGAAGGATTTGGGGTGTCCTATGGCTACACCTTC.

The genes are TRBV7-2 and TRBJ1-1, with D tentatively TRBD1 (5 bases). Germline V gene lookup returns CDR1 SGHTA and CDR2 FQGNSA. The length of the CDR3 is 13 residues. Trimming left V 1 base short and J 12 bases short, with 15 bases between. This chain's CDR3 is CASSLGQGRHTFF. CDR3 DNA: TGTGCCAGCAGCTTAGGGCAGGGCAGACATACTTTCTTT.

V gene TRBV19 combines with J gene TRBJ1-2; tentative D call: TRBD1 (6 bases). The CDR3 length is 15 residues. Germline V gene sequence: CDR1 LNHDA, CDR2 SQIVND (reference sequence). Trimming took 9 bases from V and 1 from J, leaving 18 bases between them. The chain's CDR3 is CASTVGTQHNYGYTF. Here the CDR3 DNA reads TGTGCCAGCACTGTGGGGACACAACATAACTATGGCTACACCTTC.

The J gene is TRBJ1-1, the V gene TRBV27; 8 bases agree with TRBD1. This CDR3 is built from 14 residues. Germline CDR1 MNHEY, CDR2 SMNVEV (reference sequence). The V gene end was trimmed by 6 bases and the J gene end by 3 bases; junction bases not matched to a gene: 6. CDR3 region: CASSLTGGYTEAFF. Written as DNA, the CDR3 is TGTGCCAGCAGCCTAACAGGGGGGTACACTGAAGCTTTCTTT.

The chain has TRBV7-3 and TRBJ2-1; 12 bases are shared with TRBD2. Germline V gene sequence: CDR1 SGHTA, CDR2 FQGTGA. V shed 5 bases and J 9 bases; nucleotides not matched to a gene: 8. There are 15 residues in the CDR3. The CDR3: CASSTRLAGEGEQFF. DNA for the CDR3: TGTGCCAGCAGCACCCGACTAGCGGGAGAGGGTGAGCAGTTCTTC.

The rearrangement joins TRBV7-8 to TRBJ2-7; the D gene is possibly TRBD1 (6 bases). CDR1 is SGHVS, CDR2 FQNEAQ, per germline. The CDR3 has 17 amino acids. Deletions cut 6 bases from V and 3 bases from J, with 24 bases between. The CDR3 region has the DNA TGTGCCAGCAGTCACATATCTCAACAGGGCCCTCTCTACGAGCAGTACTTC. This sequence encodes CASSHISQQGPLYEQYF.

The chain recombines TRBV4-2 with TRBJ1-1; 10 bases align to TRBD1. The CDR3 totals 18 residues. Losses at the gene ends were 1 base for V and 11 bases for J; bases not matched to a gene: 19. Germline V gene lookup returns CDR1 LGHNA and CDR2 YNFKEQ. CDR3 sequence: CASSQVTGTGAKRILAFF. The CDR3, as DNA: TGTGCCAGCAGCCAAGTCACCGGGACAGGGGCTAAACGAATATTGGCTTTCTTT.

V is TRBV7-9 and J is TRBJ2-1; no definite D call. The CDR3 has 13 residues. Trimming removed 1 base at V and 8 bases at J, with 9 bases between. The germline V gene has CDR1 SEHNR and CDR2 FQNEAQ (reference sequence). CDR3 nucleotides: TGTGCCAGCAGCTTAGGCGGCGTATATGAGCAGTTCTTC. It translates to CASSLGGVYEQFF. Based on the CDR3 plus reference TRBV7-9 and TRBJ2-1, the full variable domain is DTGVSQNPRHKITKRGQNVTFRCDPISEHNRLYWYRQTLGQGPEFLTYFQNEAQLEKSRLLSDRFSAERPKGSFSTLEIQRTEQGDSAMYLCASSLGGVYEQFFGPGTRLTVL.

The chain is built from TRBV5-4 and TRBJ1-2; D is unresolved. Germline loops: CDR1 SGHNT, CDR2 YYREEE (reference sequence). Trimming took off 2 bases at V and 3 bases at J, with 5 bases between the two ends. The CDR3 consists of 12 residues. The DNA for the CDR3 is TGTGCCAGCAGCTTCGTCGACTATGGCTACACCTTC. Translation: CASSFVDYGYTF.

The chain carries TRBV6-5 and TRBJ2-4, with D perhaps TRBD2 (6 bases). From germline, CDR1 is MNHEY and CDR2 SVGAGI. The CDR3 is 15 residues long. Trimming cost V 5 bases and J 0 bases, with 11 bases left between them. This CDR3 reads CASSAPGLAKNIQYF. The CDR3 DNA reads TGTGCCAGCAGTGCCCCGGGACTAGCCAAAAACATTCAGTACTTC.

The chain links TRBV19 to TRBJ2-1; tentatively, D is TRBD2 (5 bases). Trimming cost V 4 bases and J 2 bases, with 15 bases left between them. CDR1 and CDR2 (germline): LNHDA, SQIVND (reference sequence). The CDR3 loop spans 16 amino acids. The CDR3 here is CASSKSRGITYNEQFF. CDR3 DNA: TGTGCCAGTAGTAAAAGTCGAGGGATTACCTACAATGAGCAGTTCTTC.

Concerning this clone itself: The same CDR3 can be traced to other DNA sequences in this sample. V gene TRBV5-4 combines with J gene TRBJ2-7, with 11 bases identical to TRBD2. The CDR3 extends over 15 amino acids. V lost 4 bases, J lost 3 bases, and 6 bases stayed unmatched. Germline loops: CDR1 SGHNT, CDR2 YYREEE (reference sequence). The CDR3 region is CASSRGTSGSYEQYF. The CDR3 DNA is TGTGCCAGCAGCCGTGGAACTAGCGGGAGCTACGAGCAGTACTTC.

This clone has a single count. The J gene is TRBJ2-1, the V gene TRBV15; no reliable D call. V lost 5 bases to trimming and J lost 13 bases, with 18 bases between them. In germline, CDR1 is LNHNV, CDR2 YYDKDF (reference sequence). CDR3 length: 13 residues. This CDR3 reads CATSLALAGHQFF. The DNA of the CDR3 is TGTGCCACCAGCTTGGCCTTAGCCGGTCACCAGTTCTTC.

The chain links TRBV6-5 to TRBJ2-5, with D unclear. The better agreement between TRBJ2-7 and the DNA end casts doubt on the J call. Germline CDR1 is MNHEY and CDR2 is SVGAGI. The CDR3 extends over 15 amino acids. The CDR3 bases are TGTGCCAGCAGTTACTCACCAGAACAGACCTACGAGCAGTACTTC. This encodes CASSYSPEQTYEQYF.

The chain combines TRBV10-2 with TRBJ2-5; 12 bases map to TRBD2. CDR3 size: 16 residues. Trimming took 5 bases from V and 4 from J; bases not matched to a gene: 8. The V gene's germline CDR1 is WSHSY and CDR2 SAAADI. The CDR3 loop is CASSPRLAGVGETQYF. The CDR3 coding sequence is TGCGCCAGCAGTCCTCGACTAGCGGGAGTGGGAGAGACCCAGTACTTC.

The V gene is TRBV4-2, the J gene TRBJ2-1; TRBD2 agrees at 7 bases. V lost 5 bases and J lost 0; bases outside the gene matches: 10. Germline loops: CDR1 LGHNA, CDR2 YNFKEQ. This CDR3 has 17 residues. The CDR3 spells CASSSASGGSSYNEQFF. Here the CDR3 DNA reads TGTGCCAGCAGCTCGGCTAGCGGAGGGTCCTCCTACAATGAGCAGTTCTTC.

J is TRBJ1-1 and V is TRBV29-1; no firm D call. V lost 3 bases, J lost 1 base, and 6 bases lay in between. The CDR3 is 12 residues long. Germline CDR1 reads SQVTM; CDR2 reads ANQGSEA. CDR3 bases: TGCAGCGTTGAGTTACAGAACACTGAAGCTTTCTTT. It codes for CSVELQNTEAFF.

This sequence joins TRBV7-2 and TRBJ2-1, with 14 bases identical to TRBD2. The V and J ends lost 6 bases and 13 bases, in that order; junction bases with no gene match: 8. The V gene's germline CDR1 is SGHTA and CDR2 FQGNSA. This CDR3 is 14 amino acids long. CDR3 sequence reads: CASRNRLAGGPQFF. The CDR3 bases are TGTGCCAGCAGAAATAGACTAGCGGGAGGGCCTCAGTTCTTC.